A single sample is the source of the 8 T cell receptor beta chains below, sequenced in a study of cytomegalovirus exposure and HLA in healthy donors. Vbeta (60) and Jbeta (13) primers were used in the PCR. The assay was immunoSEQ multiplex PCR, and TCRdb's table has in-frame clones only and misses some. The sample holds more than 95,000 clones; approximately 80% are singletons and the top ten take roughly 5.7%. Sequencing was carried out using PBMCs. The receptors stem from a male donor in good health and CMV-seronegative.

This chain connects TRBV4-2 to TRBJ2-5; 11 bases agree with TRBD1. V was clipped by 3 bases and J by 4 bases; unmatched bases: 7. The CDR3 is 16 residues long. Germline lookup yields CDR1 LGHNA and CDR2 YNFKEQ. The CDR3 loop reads CASSQTGQGVSETQYF. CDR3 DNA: TGTGCCAGCAGCCAGACGGGACAGGGGGTATCAGAGACCCAGTACTTC.

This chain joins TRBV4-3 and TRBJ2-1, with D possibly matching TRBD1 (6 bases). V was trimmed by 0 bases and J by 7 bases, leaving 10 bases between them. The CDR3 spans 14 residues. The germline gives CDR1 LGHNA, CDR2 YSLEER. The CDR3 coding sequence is TGCGCCAGCAGCCAAGATCGAAGGGGGAATGAGCAGTTCTTC. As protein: CASSQDRRGNEQFF.

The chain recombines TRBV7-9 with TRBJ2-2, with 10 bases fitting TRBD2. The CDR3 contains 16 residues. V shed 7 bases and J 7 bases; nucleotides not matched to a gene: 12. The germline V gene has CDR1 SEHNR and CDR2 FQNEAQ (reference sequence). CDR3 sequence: CASTESGRAPVGELFF. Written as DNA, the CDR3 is TGTGCCAGCACCGAGAGCGGGAGGGCCCCCGTCGGGGAGCTGTTTTTT.

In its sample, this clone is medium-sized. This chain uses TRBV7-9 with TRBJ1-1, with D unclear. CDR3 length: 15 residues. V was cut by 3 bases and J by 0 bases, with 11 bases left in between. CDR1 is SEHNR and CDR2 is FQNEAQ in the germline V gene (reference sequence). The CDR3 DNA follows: TGTGCCAGCAGCTTCGCCGAGCGCCTGAACACTGAAGCTTTCTTT. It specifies CASSFAERLNTEAFF.

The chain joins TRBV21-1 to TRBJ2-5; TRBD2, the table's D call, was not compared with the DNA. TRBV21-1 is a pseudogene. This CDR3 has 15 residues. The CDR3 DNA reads TGTGCCACCCCTGTAAGACAGCGGGGGCAAGAGACCCAGTACTTC. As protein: CATPVRQRGQETQYF.

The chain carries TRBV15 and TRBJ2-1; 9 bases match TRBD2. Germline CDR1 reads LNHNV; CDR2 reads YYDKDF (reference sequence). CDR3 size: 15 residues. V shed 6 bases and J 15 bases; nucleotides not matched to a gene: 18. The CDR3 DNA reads TGTGCCACCAGTGGGAATAGCGGGAGTCCCGTCTGCTGGTTCTTC. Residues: CATSGNSGSPVCWFF.

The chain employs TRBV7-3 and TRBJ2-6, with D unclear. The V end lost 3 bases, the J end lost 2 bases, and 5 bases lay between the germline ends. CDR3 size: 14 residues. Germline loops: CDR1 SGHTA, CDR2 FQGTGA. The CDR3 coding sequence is TGTGCCAGCAGCTTGAGCCCTGGGGCCAACGTCCTGACTTTC. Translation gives CASSLSPGANVLTF.

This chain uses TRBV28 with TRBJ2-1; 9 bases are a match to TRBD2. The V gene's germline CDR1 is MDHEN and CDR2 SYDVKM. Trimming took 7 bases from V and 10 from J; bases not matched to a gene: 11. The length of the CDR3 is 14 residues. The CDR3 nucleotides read TGTGCCAGCATCCCCGGGACTAGCCGTGGAGAGCAGTTCTTC. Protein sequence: CASIPGTSRGEQFF.